This T cell receptor beta chain was recovered during a study of blood T cell repertoires in COVID-19 (TCRdb year 2020). Looking at the study overall: The collaborator samples originated in the United States, Italy and Spain and spanned the acute and convalescent phases of COVID-19. Where available, HLA class I and class II types were obtained from metadata supplied by the sample provider rather than from assay-based typing. The repertoires were made available in a free public database intended to serve as a resource for research on the immune response to SARS-CoV-2. The sample metadata nearly always contained a de-identified subject ID, COVID-19 status, age in years and sex. Samples came from the ongoing ImmuneRACE study (first 160 participants) plus 1,254 subjects from 6 global collaborators. Subjects who had been exposed to COVID-19, were actively infected with it, or had recovered from it provided the deeply sampled blood TCRbeta repertoires that made up the dataset. The prospective study material was composed of cDNA or gDNA derived from T cells, B-cell-depleted T cells, or PBMCs.

One collaborating source in Seattle enrolled patients during active infection and followed them longitudinally through the course of disease. Collaborating institutions collected whole blood in K2EDTA tubes following their own protocols. For TCRbeta analysis, collaborators shipped samples as frozen whole blood, isolated PBMCs, or DNA extracted from either of those sample types. This clone turned up a few times. The target of this receptor is not known. Qualities for individual bases were not recorded, and no much larger clone is one base off. TCRbeta CDR3 regions were amplified from genomic DNA by means of the immunoSEQ Assay, a bias-controlled multiplex PCR. In the paper's pipeline: Within the assay, amplification of reference gene primers was used to estimate how many nucleated cells each sample contained. To quantify the absolute abundance of each unique TCRbeta CDR3 rearrangement, sequence reads were collapsed and filtered. For each sample, productive Simpson clonality was calculated as the square root of Simpson's diversity index across productive rearrangements. This is the immuneACCESS table as TCRdb keeps it, with only in-frame sequences that have V and J called. A part of the clones is gone; compared with another copy, unresolved V genes explain less than half, and the rest is unexplained. From that table come the V and J calls and clone size; the DNA was used to work out D and trimming. Across this sample there are under 200,000 clones, with roughly 80% seen only once. Roughly 15% of the sample is held by the ten biggest clonotypes.

General study outcomes and caveats: The amount of clinical and demographic metadata varied by source and participant and was provided uncurated.

The clonotype comes from a woman in her 70s with COVID-19, enrolled during active disease. Material for sequencing was peripheral blood.

The DNA is as follows: TGTGCCTGGAGACCCGGGACAGGGGCCCCTGAAGCTTTCTTT. Its translation is CAWRPGTGAPEAFF. The chain is made from TRBV30 and TRBJ1-1; TRBD1 agrees with 10 junctional bases. In the germline V gene (reference sequence), CDR1 corresponds to GTSNPN and CDR2 to SVGIG. The CDR3 numbers 14 residues from cysteine through phenylalanine. CDR3 DNA only is kept here, 42 bases in frame from base 1. Trimming removed 3 bases from V and 6 bases from J; the gene matches leave 7 bases unexplained.